The present entry profiles one T cell receptor (beta chain) with its context. Its antigen is not known. CDR1 and CDR2 (germline): LNHDA, SQIVND (reference sequence). CDR3 size: 14 residues. Trimming shortened V by 2 bases and J by 10 bases, and 15 bases separated the two germline ends. TCRdb's table, derived via immunoSEQ multiplex PCR, lists solely in-frame clones and lacks some. Counted here are about 150,000 clones, roughly 88% occurring once; the ten biggest clones make up 3% to 4%. These data belong to a study of T cell responses to AZD1222 COVID-19 vaccine. Notes on the study in general: The donor group comprised mostly white British people and more females; the analysis possibly underestimated clonal diversity.

The rearrangement links TRBV19 to TRBJ2-1; D is uncertain. Material: peripheral blood, obtained on day 0 of MenACWY control vaccination. The source of this sequence is an adult in good health. The CDR3 spells CASSILPGSFEQFF. CDR3 DNA sequence: TGTGCCAGTAGTATATTACCCGGGTCGTTCGAGCAGTTCTTC.